A single sample gave rise to the 22 T cell receptor beta chains below, sequenced in a study of T cell responses to AZD1222 COVID-19 vaccine. The repertoire was sequenced with immunoSEQ multiplex PCR; TCRdb's copy has only in-frame clones and lacks some. The repertoire holds fewer than 200,000 clones, with 80% to 90% as singletons. This material consisted of peripheral blood, taken on day 0 of AZD1222 vaccination. The receptors were gathered from an adult in good health.

The rearrangement joins TRBV5-1 to TRBJ2-4; no clear D. Germline V lookup: CDR1 SGHRS, CDR2 YFSETQ. The CDR3 has 15 residues. V lost 3 bases and J 0 bases, leaving 10 bases between the germline ends. The CDR3 spells CASSSVGLAKNIQYF. The CDR3 DNA follows: TGCGCCAGCAGCTCGGTCGGCCTAGCCAAAAACATTCAGTACTTC.

The chain combines TRBV15 with TRBJ1-5, with D maybe TRBD1 (5 bases). The CDR3 is made up of 16 amino acids. The V gene's germline CDR1 is LNHNV and CDR2 YYDKDF (reference sequence). Trimming took off 6 bases at V and 3 bases at J, with 18 bases between the two ends. The CDR3 protein is CATREGLPLLNQPQHF. The CDR3 bases are TGTGCCACCAGGGAGGGGCTACCGCTCCTCAATCAGCCCCAGCATTTT.

The chain joins TRBV19 to TRBJ1-6, with 9 bases matching TRBD1. CDR3 length equals 14 residues. Germline loops: CDR1 LNHDA, CDR2 SQIVND (reference sequence). The V segment lost 11 bases and the J segment 6 bases; nucleotides outside the gene matches: 8. CDR3 sequence (DNA): TGTGCCTCACGACGGGACAGGGTTAATTCACCCCTCCACTTT. Its translation: CASRRDRVNSPLHF.

This CDR3 reads CASSQEPGQSYEQYF. In DNA form, the CDR3 reads TGCGCCAGCAGCCAAGAACCGGGACAGAGTTACGAGCAGTACTTC. The chain joins TRBV4-3 to TRBJ2-7; 7 nucleotides align to TRBD1. The ends lost 0 bases at V and 4 bases at J; junction bases unmatched: 6. CDR1 and CDR2 (germline): LGHNA, YSLEER. The CDR3 length is 15 residues.

With regard to this clone: The same CDR3 also results from other DNA sequences found in this sample. This chain links TRBV28 with TRBJ1-2; no clear D. Germline assignment: CDR1 MDHEN and CDR2 SYDVKM. This CDR3 region has 12 residues. V was clipped by 3 bases and J by 4 bases, with 6 bases between them. The CDR3: CASSLDGYGYTF. The CDR3 nucleotides read TGTGCCAGCAGTTTGGACGGCTATGGCTACACCTTC.

This clone occurred many times. V is TRBV19 and J is TRBJ2-5; TRBD2 matches at 10 bases. The length of the CDR3 is 17 residues. Germline values: CDR1 LNHDA, CDR2 SQIVND (reference sequence). V lost 0 bases, J lost 5 bases, and 9 bases stayed unmatched. The CDR3 coding sequence is TGTGCCAGTAGTATAGATGCTAGCGGGGGCCTCGGGGAGACCCAGTACTTC. It specifies CASSIDASGGLGETQYF.

This chain joins TRBV7-2 and TRBJ2-7, with no clear D. This CDR3 is 13 amino acids long. Trimming pared 1 base from V and 3 bases from J, leaving 7 bases between. From germline, CDR1 is SGHTA and CDR2 FQGNSA. The CDR3 sequence: CASSLERSYEQYF. The DNA for the CDR3 is TGTGCCAGCAGCTTAGAACGGAGCTACGAGCAGTACTTC.

V and J are TRBV5-1 and TRBJ2-1; D might be TRBD1 or TRBD2, each matching 5 bases. V lost 4 bases and J 5 bases, leaving 16 bases between the germline ends. Germline loops: CDR1 SGHRS, CDR2 YFSETQ. The CDR3 consists of 15 residues. The CDR3 region has the DNA TGCGCCAGCAGCCGGGGACGGATCCTAGACAATGAGCAGTTCTTC. It specifies CASSRGRILDNEQFF.

This clone was seen a handful of times. The CDR3 region is CASSPPSDTQYF. The DNA for the CDR3 is TGTGCCAGCTCACCGCCATCAGATACGCAGTATTTT. This chain connects TRBV18 to TRBJ2-3; D is uncertain. V was cut by 3 bases and J by 4 bases, with 5 bases left in between. The CDR3 consists of 12 residues. CDR1 is KGHSH and CDR2 is LQKENI in the germline V gene.

The V gene is TRBV5-8, the J gene TRBJ1-4; weak D call: TRBD1 (5 bases). Trimming left V 5 bases short and J 8 bases short, with 22 bases between. This CDR3 comprises 16 residues. CDR1 is SGHTS and CDR2 is YDEGEE in the germline V gene. In DNA, the CDR3 is TGTGCCAGCAGTCTAACCTACATCTCGGCAGGGGAAAAACTGTTTTTT. This gives the protein CASSLTYISAGEKLFF.

This chain links TRBV28 with TRBJ1-4; D not resolved. Germline V lookup: CDR1 MDHEN, CDR2 SYDVKM. The V gene lost 5 bases and the J gene lost 3 bases, with 13 bases spanning the gap. CDR3 length equals 15 residues. The DNA for the CDR3 is TGTGCCAGCAGTCCGGCATTCCGAGCTAATGAAAAACTGTTTTTT. It specifies CASSPAFRANEKLFF.

The genes are TRBV3-1 (or the pseudogene TRBV3-2) and TRBJ1-2, with 7 positions matching TRBD1. CDR3 length: 13 residues. V trimming: 6 bases; J trimming: 5 bases; junction bases outside the gene matches: 6. The germline V gene has CDR1 LGHDT and CDR2 YNNKEL (reference sequence). The chain's CDR3 is CASSRTGWYGYTF. The CDR3 DNA reads TGTGCCAGCAGTCGGACAGGTTGGTATGGCTACACCTTC.

This clone was found once. V is TRBV7-7 and J is TRBJ2-3; no firm D call. CDR1 SSHAT and CDR2 FNYEAQ come from the germline V gene (reference sequence). Trimming left V 2 bases short and J 2 bases short, with 11 bases between. The CDR3 is 15 residues long. The CDR3 DNA reads as TGTGCCAGCAGCTTAAGCTACAGTACCACAGATACGCAGTATTTT. Its protein product is CASSLSYSTTDTQYF.

The gene calls are TRBV10-1 and TRBJ1-5; 8 nucleotides align to TRBD1. CDR3 length equals 13 residues. Per the germline V gene, CDR1 is WNHNN and CDR2 is SYGVQD (reference sequence). After removal of 7 bases from V and 6 bases from J, the junction contained 5 bases not matched to a gene. DNA for the CDR3: TGCGCCAGCAACGGACAGGGTTGTCAGCCCCAGCATTTT. Encoded protein: CASNGQGCQPQHF.

This chain links TRBV5-1 with TRBJ2-7; TRBD2 agrees at 10 bases. This CDR3 has 18 residues. Trimming took 3 bases from V and 6 from J; bases not matched to a gene: 18. The germline CDR1 and CDR2 sequences are SGHRS and YFSETQ. Written as DNA, the CDR3 is TGCGCCAGCAGCTCGAAGGGGGGTGGGACTAGCGCATTCGGCGAGCAGTACTTC. This sequence encodes CASSSKGGGTSAFGEQYF.

This clone came up once. V gene TRBV10-1 combines with J gene TRBJ2-3; D is perhaps TRBD1 or TRBD2 (6 bases each). V was shortened by 3 bases and J by 1 base, with 11 bases between the two germline ends. Germline V CDR1 and CDR2: WNHNN, SYGVQD (reference sequence). CDR3 size: 15 residues. In DNA, the CDR3 is TGCGCCAGCAGTGACGGGGGCCAGGGCACAGATACGCAGTATTTT. As protein: CASSDGGQGTDTQYF.

This clone has only one observation. The chain is built from TRBV28 and TRBJ1-1; D gene ambiguous. Between the trimmed V and J ends, which lost 5 bases and 1 base, there was a span of 8 bases. Looked up from germline, CDR1 is MDHEN and CDR2 is SYDVKM. The CDR3 consists of 13 residues. The CDR3: CASSPAKNTEAFF. The CDR3 DNA reads as TGTGCCAGCAGTCCTGCAAAGAACACTGAAGCTTTCTTT.

The V gene is TRBV7-2, the J gene TRBJ2-2; a possible D gene is TRBD1 (6 bases). CDR1 is SGHTA, CDR2 FQGNSA, per germline. The V and J ends lost 5 bases and 3 bases respectively, with 13 bases between them. The CDR3 runs to 15 residues. The CDR3 is CASSLWGQDTGELFF. CDR3 nucleotide sequence: TGTGCCAGCAGCCTATGGGGACAAGACACCGGGGAGCTGTTTTTT.

The CDR3 reads CASMPGGGTGELFF. CDR3 DNA: TGTGCCAGCATGCCAGGGGGGGGCACCGGGGAGCTGTTTTTT. The chain has TRBV6-6 and TRBJ2-2; D could derive from TRBD1 or TRBD2 (7 bases each). CDR3 length equals 14 residues. V lost 7 bases and J 4 bases, leaving 13 bases between the germline ends. The germline V gene encodes CDR1 MNHNY and CDR2 SVGAGI (reference sequence).

This clone was seen just once. The chain carries TRBV12-3 or TRBV12-4 and TRBJ1-2; unclear D gene. The V end lost 3 bases, the J end lost 10 bases, and 12 bases lay between the germline ends. The CDR3 spans 12 residues. DNA of the CDR3: TGTGCCAGCAGTTTGACCCGGGCCTACTACACCTTC. It specifies CASSLTRAYYTF.

The chain carries TRBV19 and TRBJ1-2; TRBD1 aligns across 7 bases. CDR1 LNHDA and CDR2 SQIVND come from the germline V gene (reference sequence). Germline trimming cut 7 bases from V and 3 bases from J; bases unmatched to any gene: 11. The length of the CDR3 is 15 residues. The CDR3 nucleotides read TGTGCCAGTAACCCCACCCGACAGGGCCACTATGGCTACACCTTC. Protein product: CASNPTRQGHYGYTF.

The CDR3 loop is CASSLQTGGFNGELFF. The CDR3 DNA is TGCGCCAGCAGCTTGCAGACAGGGGGCTTTAACGGGGAGCTGTTTTTT. The chain combines TRBV5-1 with TRBJ2-2; 10 bases agree with TRBD1. V was pared by 1 base and J by 7 bases, with 7 bases of the junction left unmatched. This CDR3 is 16 amino acids long. Germline V gene lookup returns CDR1 SGHRS and CDR2 YFSETQ.